The sequence of this T cell receptor beta chain was determined in a study of resident and recirculating memory T cells in vitiligo. In the study overall: Shave-biopsy epidermis from lesional and nonlesional skin was sequenced alongside PBMCs.

Here immunoSEQ multiplex PCR was the method, and the copy in TCRdb shows in-frame clones only, minus some. The top ten clones hold less than 5% of a sample with 70,000 or so clones, 91% of them seen once. Study-level findings and limits: Vitiligo lesions lacked a unique dominant clone, and clonality varied.

No vitiligo treatment was given during the prior three months. As for this clone: Its antigen is not known.

The CDR3 spans 13 residues. With V trimmed by 10 bases and J by 2 bases, 8 bases remained unmatched. Looked up from germline, CDR1 is MNHEY and CDR2 is SVGAGI. Sequencing was performed on blood. This chain connects TRBV6-5 to TRBJ2-7; TRBD1 matches 7 bases. The receptor was derived from a male donor with vitiligo. The CDR3 DNA reads TGTGCCACCCACGGGACAGCGGCCTACGAGCAGTACTTC. Its translation is CATHGTAAYEQYF.